This T cell receptor beta chain was recorded in a study of T cell repertoires in cytomegalovirus infection. CDR3 size: 13 residues. Germline V gene data show CDR1 as KGHDR and CDR2 as SFDVKD. Trimming removed 10 bases at V and 4 bases at J, with 15 bases between. This clonotype was observed a handful of times. Its antigen is not known. TCRdb used MiXCR to reprocess the reads, holding one entry per CDR3 protein. The data show about 130,000 distinct CDR3 sequences, more than 20% seen once. Source material: PBMCs, sequenced either directly or after in vitro stimulation (not recorded which). The receptor was isolated from a human donor in good health (CMV status not recorded). Some clones in this sample may be carry-over from other donors' samples. The J gene is TRBJ1-2, the V gene TRBV24-1; D perhaps matches TRBD1 (5 bases). The CDR3 region is CATEEGQGYGYTF. In DNA form, the CDR3 reads TGTGCCACAGAGGAAGGGCAGGGCTATGGCTACACCTTC.